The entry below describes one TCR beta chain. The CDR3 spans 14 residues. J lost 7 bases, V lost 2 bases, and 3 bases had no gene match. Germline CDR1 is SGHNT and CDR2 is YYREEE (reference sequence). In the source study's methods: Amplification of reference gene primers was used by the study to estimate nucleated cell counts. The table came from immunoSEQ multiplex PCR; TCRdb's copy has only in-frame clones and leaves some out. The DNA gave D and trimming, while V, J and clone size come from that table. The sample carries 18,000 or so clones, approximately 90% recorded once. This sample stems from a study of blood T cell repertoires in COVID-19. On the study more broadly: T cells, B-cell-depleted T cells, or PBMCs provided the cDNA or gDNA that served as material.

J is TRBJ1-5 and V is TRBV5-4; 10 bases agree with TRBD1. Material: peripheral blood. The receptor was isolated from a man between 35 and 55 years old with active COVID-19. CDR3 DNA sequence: TGTGCCAGCAGCTTCCGGGACAGGGGACAGCCCCAGCATTTT. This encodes CASSFRDRGQPQHF.